This T cell receptor (beta chain) was documented in a study of T cell responses to AZD1222 COVID-19 vaccine. Broader study findings: Donors were largely white British and mainly female; clonal diversity was possibly underestimated.

Germline V gene data show CDR1 as SGHRS and CDR2 as YFSETQ. V gave up 4 bases and J gave up 0 bases; unmatched junction bases: 16. The CDR3 is 19 amino acids. TCRdb keeps only in-frame clones here, not all; method: immunoSEQ multiplex PCR. The repertoire holds 150,000 to 200,000 clones, with about 91% as singletons. The count of this clone is one. Its antigen is unknown. The sample consisted of peripheral blood, taken 28 days after the second AZD1222 dose. The chain is built from TRBV5-1 and TRBJ2-3; 8 bases match TRBD1. The TCR originated in an adult who received the AZD1222 COVID-19 vaccine. CDR3 nucleotide sequence: TGCGCCAGCAGCCCCGGACAGGGACGGATACTCACTAGCACAGATACGCAGTATTTT. Amino acid sequence: CASSPGQGRILTSTDTQYF.